This passage covers 13 T cell receptor beta chains from one sample sequenced in a study of T cell changes during pregnancy in multiple sclerosis. Method: immunoSEQ multiplex PCR; TCRdb's copy keeps in-frame clones and lacks some. The sample has about 100,000 clones; 92% are singletons. The input for sequencing was peripheral blood, taken in the third trimester of pregnancy. The receptors come from a female donor in good health, enrolled as a control in a pregnancy study.

The genes are TRBV10-3 and TRBJ2-5; a weak D match, TRBD1 (6 bases). CDR1 is ENHRY and CDR2 is SYGVKD in the germline V gene. CDR3 length equals 17 residues. The germline V and J ends were trimmed by 4 bases and 2 bases, with 20 bases remaining between them. The CDR3 DNA is TGTGCCATCAGTGGTGGTTGGACAGAAAGCAGGCAAGAGACCCAGTACTTC. Translated, it gives CAISGGWTESRQETQYF.

V is TRBV7-2 and J is TRBJ2-5, with TRBD2 matching 8 bases. This CDR3 region has 15 residues. J lost 4 bases, V lost 3 bases, and 7 bases had no gene match. Germline-derived CDR1 and CDR2 are SGHTA and FQGNSA. DNA of the CDR3: TGTGCCAGCAGCTTGGCGGGGGGCTCCCCAGAGACCCAGTACTTC. Encoded protein: CASSLAGGSPETQYF. Filled out from reference TRBV7-2 and TRBJ2-5, the complete variable domain reads GAGVSQSPSNKVTEKGKDVELRCDPISGHTALYWYRQSLGQGLEFLIYFQGNSAPDKSGLPSDRFSAERTGGSVSTLTIQRTQQEDSAVYLCASSLAGGSPETQYFGPGTRLLVL.

The chain employs TRBV15 and TRBJ2-3; 7 bases fit TRBD2. CDR3 length equals 18 residues. CDR1 is LNHNV and CDR2 is YYDKDF in the germline V gene (reference sequence). The V segment lost 0 bases and the J segment 0 bases; nucleotides outside the gene matches: 9. The CDR3 DNA reads as TGTGCCACCAGCAGAGATTATGGAGCGGGGAAAAGCACAGATACGCAGTATTTT. This sequence encodes CATSRDYGAGKSTDTQYF.

V is TRBV10-3 and J is TRBJ1-1; D is perhaps TRBD1 (5 bases). The CDR3 contains 14 residues. Germline V gene sequence: CDR1 ENHRY, CDR2 SYGVKD. V was trimmed by 2 bases and J by 5 bases, leaving 12 bases between them. The CDR3 coding sequence is TGTGCCATCAGTGAGACGGTGGGGGGGACTGAAGCTTTCTTT. Its protein product is CAISETVGGTEAFF.

The genes are TRBV4-3 and TRBJ1-5; D possibly corresponds to TRBD1 (5 bases). Trimming left V 0 bases short and J 7 bases short, with 13 bases between. Germline CDR1 is LGHNA and CDR2 is YSLEER. The CDR3 runs 15 residues. The CDR3 loop reads CASSQEGGSWQPQHF. CDR3 nucleotides: TGCGCCAGCAGCCAAGAGGGGGGTTCTTGGCAGCCCCAGCATTTT.

J is TRBJ2-2 and V is TRBV9; the match to TRBD2 covers 9 bases. This CDR3 has 17 amino acids. The junction had 13 bases not matched to a gene; V was cut back by 5 bases and J by 5 bases. Germline-derived CDR1 and CDR2 are SGDLS and YYNGEE. The CDR3 reads CASRPNLGGGATGELFF. CDR3 nucleotide sequence: TGTGCCAGCAGACCAAACTTAGGCGGGGGGGCAACCGGGGAGCTGTTTTTT.

The chain combines TRBV4-3 with TRBJ1-6, with TRBD1 matching 11 bases. Germline CDR1 and CDR2: LGHNA and YSLEER. V lost 3 bases, J lost 7 bases, and 2 bases stayed unmatched. The CDR3 spans 15 residues. CDR3 amino acids: CASSQGQGGNSPLHF. The CDR3 nucleotides are TGCGCCAGCAGCCAGGGACAGGGGGGGAATTCACCCCTCCACTTT.

The chain carries TRBV5-5 and TRBJ1-4; 9 bases are shared with TRBD1. The V gene's germline CDR1 is SGHKS and CDR2 YYEKEE (reference sequence). The CDR3 contains 16 residues. Trimming at V came to 4 bases and at J to 6 bases, leaving 10 bases not matched to a gene. The CDR3 DNA follows: TGTGCCAGCAGCCCCCACGGGACAGGGTCGTATGAAAAACTGTTTTTT. Translated, it gives CASSPHGTGSYEKLFF.

V and J are TRBV2 and TRBJ1-5, with 7 bases lining up with TRBD1. V gave up 5 bases and J gave up 2 bases; unmatched junction bases: 6. The germline V gene has CDR1 SNHLY and CDR2 FYNNEI. CDR3 length: 15 amino acids. CDR3 sequence (DNA): TGTGCCAGCAGTCGACAGGGTTTGGGCAATCAGCCCCAGCATTTT. Protein: CASSRQGLGNQPQHF.

The rearrangement uses TRBV5-8 and TRBJ1-6, with D tentatively TRBD1 (6 bases). Germline lookup yields CDR1 SGHTS and CDR2 YDEGEE. V shed 0 bases and J shed 5 bases, with 9 bases lying between them. This CDR3 region has 15 residues. The CDR3 DNA follows: TGTGCCAGCAGCTTGGAGGCAGGGGATAATTCACCCCTCCACTTT. Its protein product is CASSLEAGDNSPLHF.

V gene TRBV5-8 combines with J gene TRBJ1-6; D is ambiguous. Germline CDR1 SGHTS, CDR2 YDEGEE. CDR3 length: 11 residues. Trimming removed 4 bases from V and 14 bases from J, with 10 bases in between. The CDR3 is CASSHGGTLHF. The CDR3 coding sequence is TGTGCCAGCAGCCACGGCGGCACCCTCCACTTT. The full variable domain, rest sourced from reference TRBV5-8 and TRBJ1-6, is EAGVTQSPTHLIKTRGQQATLRCSPISGHTSVYWYQQALGLGLQFLLWYDEGEERNRGNFPPRFSGRQFPNYSSELNVNALELEDSALYLCASSHGGTLHFGNGTRLTVT.

V is TRBV7-8 and J is TRBJ1-2; a weak D match, TRBD1 (5 bases). The CDR3 contains 16 residues. CDR1 is SGHVS and CDR2 is FQNEAQ in the germline V gene. V was pared by 4 bases and J by 3 bases, with 18 bases between. Here the CDR3 reads CASSSTEKKYDYGYTF. In DNA, the CDR3 is TGTGCCAGCAGCTCGACAGAAAAGAAGTATGACTATGGCTACACCTTC.

CDR3 bases: TGTGCCAGTACCCCTAGACAGGGGTTGGACTATGGCTACACCTTC. Its translation is CASTPRQGLDYGYTF. V is TRBV19 and J is TRBJ1-2; 8 bases are shared with TRBD1. In germline, CDR1 is LNHDA, CDR2 SQIVND (reference sequence). The junction had 10 bases not matched to a gene; V was cut back by 7 bases and J by 3 bases. The CDR3 is 15 amino acids.